This T cell receptor beta chain appears in the sequencing data of a study of T cell responses to AZD1222 COVID-19 vaccine. V shed 1 base and J 0 bases; nucleotides not matched to a gene: 3. CDR1 LGHDT and CDR2 YNNKEL come from the germline V gene (reference sequence). This CDR3 comprises 16 residues. Some clones are missing from TCRdb's copy, which holds only in-frame ones; the method was immunoSEQ multiplex PCR. The sample records 150,000 or so clones, roughly 94% being singletons. Here the sequenced sample was peripheral blood, taken on day 0 of AZD1222 vaccination. The chain links TRBV3-1 (or the pseudogene TRBV3-2) to TRBJ2-1; 7 bases are a match to TRBD2. This TCR was recovered from an adult in good health. CDR3 region: CASSQAGGSSYNEQFF. Here the CDR3 DNA reads TGTGCCAGCAGCCAAGCCGGGGGGAGCTCCTACAATGAGCAGTTCTTC.